Detailed here is one T cell receptor (beta chain). The data stem from a study of shared clonotypes between healthy human individuals. The V segment lost 4 bases and the J segment 9 bases; nucleotides outside the gene matches: 9. The CDR3 contains 16 residues. Per germline, CDR1 SGHNT and CDR2 YYREEE (reference sequence). Selected positively for CCR7 and CD45RO-negative, naive CD8 cells excluded terminally differentiated effector memory CD45RA+ cells. Profiling relied on immunoSEQ multiplex PCR, and the TCRdb table lists in-frame clones only, not all of them. In the table there are about 2.1 million clones, 85% to 95% of which are singletons.

The chain joins TRBV5-4 to TRBJ2-1; 14 bases are a match to TRBD2. The sequencing sample was made of naive CD8+ T cells from PBMCs. The TCR sequence derives from a man younger than 30 in good health. Some clones in this sample may be carry-over from other donors' samples. Here the CDR3 DNA reads TGTGCCAGCAGCGGGGGACTAGCGGGAGTTTATATTGAGCAGTTCTTC. It yields the protein CASSGGLAGVYIEQFF.